A single sample is the source of the 15 T cell receptor beta chains below, sequenced in a study of cytomegalovirus exposure and HLA in healthy donors. Here immunoSEQ multiplex PCR was the method, and the copy in TCRdb shows in-frame clones only, minus some. The sample lists 200,000 to 250,000 clones; around nine tenths were seen once. Sequencing was carried out using PBMCs. Source of these receptors: a woman aged 18 to 35 in good health and CMV-seropositive.

J is TRBJ2-3 and V is TRBV2; 11 nucleotides line up with TRBD2. Per germline, CDR1 SNHLY and CDR2 FYNNEI. The J segment lost 1 base and the V segment lost 5 bases, leaving 2 bases of the junction unmatched. The CDR3 extends over 15 amino acids. In DNA, the CDR3 is TGTGCCAGCAGTCAGACTAGCGGGGGCACAGATACGCAGTATTTT. It codes for CASSQTSGGTDTQYF.

Only a few counts were recorded for this clone. This chain connects TRBV16 to TRBJ2-7, with TRBD2 as a possible D gene (5 bases). Germline V CDR1 and CDR2: KGHSY, FQNENV. The CDR3 runs 17 residues. Between the trimmed V and J ends, which lost 0 bases and 0 bases, there was a span of 15 bases. This CDR3 is CASSQSFWERSSYEQYF. The CDR3 DNA reads TGTGCCAGCAGCCAATCCTTTTGGGAGCGAAGCTCCTACGAGCAGTACTTC.

This clone was recorded only once. The V and J genes are TRBV5-6 and TRBJ2-1, with 13 bases that match TRBD2. Germline-derived CDR1 and CDR2 are SGHDT and YYEEEE. The CDR3 is made up of 15 amino acids. After removal of 4 bases from V and 5 bases from J, the junction contained 3 bases not matched to a gene. The CDR3 here is CASSPGTSGNNEQFF. CDR3 in DNA: TGTGCCAGCAGCCCCGGGACTAGCGGGAACAATGAGCAGTTCTTC.

CDR3 region: CSVGSGNTEAFF. DNA for the CDR3: TGCAGCGTTGGGAGCGGTAACACTGAAGCTTTCTTT. The chain has TRBV29-1 and TRBJ1-1; D gene unclear. The V and J ends lost 4 bases and 2 bases respectively, with 8 bases between them. From germline, CDR1 is SQVTM and CDR2 ANQGSEA. The CDR3 loop spans 12 amino acids.

This clone was recorded only once. The V and J genes are TRBV11-2 and TRBJ2-1, with D hard to call. Germline CDR1 and CDR2: SGHAT and FQNNGV. This CDR3 comprises 13 residues. V lost 5 bases and J 4 bases, leaving 9 bases between the germline ends. The CDR3 protein is CASSHSHYNEQFF. The CDR3 DNA reads TGTGCCAGCAGCCATTCCCATTACAATGAGCAGTTCTTC.

In the case of this clone: The junction shows a germline mismatch at one end, possibly a read error. In the same sample, other DNA sequences code for this CDR3. This sequence joins TRBV5-1 and TRBJ1-1, with 8 bases identical to TRBD1. This CDR3 spans 16 amino acids. From germline, CDR1 is SGHRS and CDR2 YFSETQ. Here the CDR3 DNA reads TGCGCCAGCAGTTTGGACAGGGTGATTGGGGACACTGAAGCTTTCTTT. As protein: CASSLDRVIGDTEAFF.

V gene TRBV28 combines with J gene TRBJ2-7, with a weak D call TRBD1 (6 bases). V was trimmed by 7 bases and J by 4 bases, leaving 23 bases between them. CDR3 length equals 16 residues. CDR1 is MDHEN, CDR2 SYDVKM, per germline. CDR3 residues: CASTQSGQPPSYEQYF. In DNA form, the CDR3 reads TGTGCCAGCACCCAATCCGGACAGCCGCCGTCGTACGAGCAGTACTTC.

The rearrangement links TRBV27 to TRBJ2-1, with TRBD2 as a possible D gene (6 bases). The V end lost 6 bases, the J end lost 6 bases, and 12 bases lay between the germline ends. The CDR3 loop spans 13 amino acids. Per the germline V gene, CDR1 is MNHEY and CDR2 is SMNVEV (reference sequence). CDR3 sequence: CASSQRVRNEQFF. The CDR3 bases are TGTGCCAGCAGCCAGCGGGTCCGCAATGAGCAGTTCTTC.

V gene TRBV28 combines with J gene TRBJ1-2, with D hard to call. This CDR3 has 14 residues. Germline CDR1 MDHEN, CDR2 SYDVKM. The ends were cut back, 8 bases at V and 1 base at J, with 14 bases in the middle. The CDR3 is CASLRPGGNYGYTF. The DNA of the CDR3 is TGTGCCAGCTTGAGACCCGGCGGTAACTATGGCTACACCTTC.

This clone was found a few times. The chain couples TRBV25-1 to TRBJ2-7; 7 bases line up with TRBD1. The ends lost 4 bases at V and 0 bases at J; junction bases unmatched: 9. The CDR3 covers 16 residues. Germline CDR1 and CDR2: MGHDK and SYGVNS. The CDR3 protein is CASSGPGDSRSYEQYF. The DNA of the CDR3 is TGTGCCAGCAGTGGACCCGGGGACAGCCGCTCCTACGAGCAGTACTTC.

This clone was recorded only once. The chain employs TRBV7-8 and TRBJ2-1, with 10 bases that match TRBD2. The V segment lost 7 bases and the J segment 4 bases; nucleotides outside the gene matches: 7. The CDR3 sequence is 15 residues long. From germline, CDR1 is SGHVS and CDR2 FQNEAQ. Written as DNA, the CDR3 is TGTGCCAGCACCCCTGGTAGCGGGAGGTACAATGAGCAGTTCTTC. Translating it yields CASTPGSGRYNEQFF.

This clone was seen a handful of times. The chain carries TRBV11-2 and TRBJ2-7; TRBD2 aligns across 11 bases. This CDR3 has 14 residues. Germline-derived CDR1 and CDR2 are SGHAT and FQNNGV. The V gene end was trimmed by 1 base and the J gene end by 7 bases; junction bases not matched to a gene: 3. The CDR3 sequence is CASSLVASGREQYF. The DNA for the CDR3 is TGTGCCAGCAGCTTAGTGGCTAGCGGGAGGGAGCAGTACTTC.

The V and J genes are TRBV9 and TRBJ2-1; 9 bases agree with TRBD1. The CDR3 contains 16 residues. From germline, CDR1 is SGDLS and CDR2 YYNGEE. With 0 bases clipped from V and 6 bases from J, the junction kept 7 bases outside the gene matches. The CDR3 protein is CASSVAWTGAANEQFF. CDR3 nucleotide sequence: TGTGCCAGCAGCGTAGCTTGGACAGGGGCGGCCAATGAGCAGTTCTTC.

The rearrangement joins TRBV11-3 to TRBJ2-1, with D maybe TRBD1 (5 bases). Trimming removed 1 base from V and 1 base from J, with 8 bases in between. CDR3 length equals 15 residues. CDR1 is SGHNT and CDR2 is YENEEA in the germline V gene. The CDR3 sequence is CASSLGRQSYNEQFF. The DNA for the CDR3 is TGTGCCAGCAGCTTAGGAAGACAGTCCTACAATGAGCAGTTCTTC.

The chain recombines TRBV23-1 with TRBJ1-1; TRBD1 matches at 7 bases. TRBV23-1 is an open reading frame, and its role is uncertain. Losses at the gene ends were 3 bases for V and 1 base for J; bases not matched to a gene: 8. The CDR3 totals 16 residues. CDR3 residues: CASSQYNRGKNTEAFF. Written as DNA, the CDR3 is TGCGCCAGCAGTCAGTACAACAGGGGAAAGAACACTGAAGCTTTCTTT.